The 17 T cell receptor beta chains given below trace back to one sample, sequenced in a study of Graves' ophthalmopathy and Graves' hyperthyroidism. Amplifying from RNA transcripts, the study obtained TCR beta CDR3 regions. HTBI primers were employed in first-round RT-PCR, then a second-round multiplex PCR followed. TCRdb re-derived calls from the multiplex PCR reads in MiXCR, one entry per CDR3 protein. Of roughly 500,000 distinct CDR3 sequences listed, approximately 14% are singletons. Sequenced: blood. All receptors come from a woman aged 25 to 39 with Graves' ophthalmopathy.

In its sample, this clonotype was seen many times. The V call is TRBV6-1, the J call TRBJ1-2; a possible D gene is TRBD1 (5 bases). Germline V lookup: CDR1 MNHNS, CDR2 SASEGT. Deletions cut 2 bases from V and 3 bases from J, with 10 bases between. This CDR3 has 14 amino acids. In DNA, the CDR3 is TGTGCCAGCAGTGAATGGGACGGTCACTATGGCTACACCTTC. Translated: CASSEWDGHYGYTF.

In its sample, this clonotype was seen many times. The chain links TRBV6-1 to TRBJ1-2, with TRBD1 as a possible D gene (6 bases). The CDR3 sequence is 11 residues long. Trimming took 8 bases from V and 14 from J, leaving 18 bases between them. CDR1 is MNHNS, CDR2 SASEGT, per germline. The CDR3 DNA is TGTGCCAGCCGGGAACATGGGGGCAAAACCTTC. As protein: CASREHGGKTF.

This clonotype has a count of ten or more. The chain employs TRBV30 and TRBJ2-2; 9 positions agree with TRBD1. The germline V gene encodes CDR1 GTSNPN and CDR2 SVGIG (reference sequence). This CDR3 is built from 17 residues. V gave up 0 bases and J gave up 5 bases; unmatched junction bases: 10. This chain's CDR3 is CAWSVRRTGAVTGELFF. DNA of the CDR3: TGTGCCTGGAGTGTACGCCGGACAGGGGCAGTGACCGGGGAGCTGTTTTTT.

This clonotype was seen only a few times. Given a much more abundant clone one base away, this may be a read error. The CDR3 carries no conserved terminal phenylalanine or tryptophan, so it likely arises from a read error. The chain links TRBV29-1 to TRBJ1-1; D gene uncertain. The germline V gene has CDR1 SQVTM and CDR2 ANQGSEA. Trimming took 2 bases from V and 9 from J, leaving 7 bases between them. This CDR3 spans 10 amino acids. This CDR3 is CSVEIFQAFV. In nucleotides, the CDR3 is TGCAGCGTTGAAATCTTTCAAGCTTTCGTT.

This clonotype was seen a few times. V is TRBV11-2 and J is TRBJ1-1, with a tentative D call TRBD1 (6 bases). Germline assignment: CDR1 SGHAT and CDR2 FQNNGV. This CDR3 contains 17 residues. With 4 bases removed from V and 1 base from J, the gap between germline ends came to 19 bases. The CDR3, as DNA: TGTGCCAGCAGCTATGGCCCCCCGGGGGCTGGGAACACTGAAGCTTTCTTT. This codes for CASSYGPPGAGNTEAFF. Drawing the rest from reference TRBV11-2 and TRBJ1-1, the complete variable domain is EAGVAQSPRYKIIEKRQSVAFWCNPISGHATLYWYQQILGQGPKLLIQFQNNGVVDDSQLPKDRFSAERLKGVDSTLKIQPAKLEDSAVYLCASSYGPPGAGNTEAFFGQGTRLTVV.

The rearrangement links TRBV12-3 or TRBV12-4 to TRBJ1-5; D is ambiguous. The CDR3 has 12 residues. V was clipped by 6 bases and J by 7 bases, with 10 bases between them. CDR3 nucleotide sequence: TGTGCCAGCAGCCCCAGGCGCCAGCCCCAGCATTTT. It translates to CASSPRRQPQHF.

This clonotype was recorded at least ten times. CDR3 in amino acids: CAIGRTGPSYEQYF. The CDR3 coding sequence is TGTGCCATCGGTAGGACAGGGCCTTCCTACGAGCAGTACTTC. The chain is built from TRBV10-3 and TRBJ2-7; 8 nucleotides match TRBD1. V gave up 8 bases and J gave up 1 base; unmatched junction bases: 7. The CDR3 runs 14 residues. CDR1 ENHRY and CDR2 SYGVKD come from the germline V gene.

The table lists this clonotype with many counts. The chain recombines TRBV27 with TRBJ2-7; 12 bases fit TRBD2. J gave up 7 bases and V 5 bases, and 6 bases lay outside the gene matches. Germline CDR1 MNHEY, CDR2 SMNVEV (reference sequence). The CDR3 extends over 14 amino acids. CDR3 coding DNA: TGTGCCAGCAGTCCTGGACTAGCGGGACGGGAGCAGTACTTC. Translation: CASSPGLAGREQYF.

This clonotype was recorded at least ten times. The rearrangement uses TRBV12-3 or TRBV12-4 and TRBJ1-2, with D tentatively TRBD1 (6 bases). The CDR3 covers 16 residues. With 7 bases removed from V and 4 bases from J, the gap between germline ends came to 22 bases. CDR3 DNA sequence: TGTGCCAGCACCCCCGGCGGGGGGCCCTCCCTCTATGGCTACACCTTC. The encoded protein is CASTPGGGPSLYGYTF.

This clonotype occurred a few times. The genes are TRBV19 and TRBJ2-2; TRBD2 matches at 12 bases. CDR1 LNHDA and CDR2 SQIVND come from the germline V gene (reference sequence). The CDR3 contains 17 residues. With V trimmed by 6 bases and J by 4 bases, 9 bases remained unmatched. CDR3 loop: CASRPILAGGGTGELFF. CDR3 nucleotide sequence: TGTGCCAGTAGGCCCATTCTAGCGGGAGGGGGCACCGGGGAGCTGTTTTTT.

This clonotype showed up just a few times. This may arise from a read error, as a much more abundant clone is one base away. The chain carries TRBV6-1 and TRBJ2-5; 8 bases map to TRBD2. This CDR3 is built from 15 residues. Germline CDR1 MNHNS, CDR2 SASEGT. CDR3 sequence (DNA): TGTGCCAGCAGAACGAGCGGGGGTATCCAAGAGACCAAGTACTTC. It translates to CASRTSGGIQETKYF.

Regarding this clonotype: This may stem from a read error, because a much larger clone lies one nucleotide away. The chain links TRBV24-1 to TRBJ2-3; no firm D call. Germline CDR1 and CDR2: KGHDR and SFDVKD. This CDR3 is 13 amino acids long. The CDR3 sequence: CVTSDSARDTQYF. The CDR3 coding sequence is TGTGTCACCAGTGATTCCGCGAGAGATACGCAGTATTTT.

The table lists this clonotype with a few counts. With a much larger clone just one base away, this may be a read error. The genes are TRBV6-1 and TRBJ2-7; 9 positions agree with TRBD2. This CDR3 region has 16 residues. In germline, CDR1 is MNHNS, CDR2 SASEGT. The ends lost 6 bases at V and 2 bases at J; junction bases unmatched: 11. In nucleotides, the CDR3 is TGTGCCAGCAGGGGACCGCTAGCGGGATGGCCCTACGAGCAGTACTTC. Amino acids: CASRGPLAGWPYEQYF.

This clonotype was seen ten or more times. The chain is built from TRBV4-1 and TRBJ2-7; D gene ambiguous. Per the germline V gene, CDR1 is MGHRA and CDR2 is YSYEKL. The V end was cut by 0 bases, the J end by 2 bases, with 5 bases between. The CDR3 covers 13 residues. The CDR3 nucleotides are TGCGCCAGCAGCCAAGATTGGCCCTACGAGCAGTACTTC. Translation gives CASSQDWPYEQYF.

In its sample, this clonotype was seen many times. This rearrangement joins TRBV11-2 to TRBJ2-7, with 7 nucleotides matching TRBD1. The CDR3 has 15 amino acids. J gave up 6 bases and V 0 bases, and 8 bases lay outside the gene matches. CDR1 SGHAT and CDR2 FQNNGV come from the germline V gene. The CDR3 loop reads CASSLDPGQLTEQYF. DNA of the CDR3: TGTGCCAGCAGCTTAGACCCGGGACAGCTTACCGAGCAGTACTTC.

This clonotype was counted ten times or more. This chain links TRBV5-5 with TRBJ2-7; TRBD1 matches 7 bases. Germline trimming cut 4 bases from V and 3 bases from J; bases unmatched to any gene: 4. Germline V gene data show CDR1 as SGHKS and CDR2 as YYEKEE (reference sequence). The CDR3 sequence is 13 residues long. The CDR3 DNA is TGTGCCAGCAGCGTACGACAGGGCTACGAGCAGTACTTC. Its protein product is CASSVRQGYEQYF.

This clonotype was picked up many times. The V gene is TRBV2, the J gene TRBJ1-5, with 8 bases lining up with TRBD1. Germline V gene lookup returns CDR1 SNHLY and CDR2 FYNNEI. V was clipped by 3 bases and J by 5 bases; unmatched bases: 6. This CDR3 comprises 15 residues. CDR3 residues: CASSEDRVRHQPQHF. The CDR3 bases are TGTGCCAGCAGTGAGGACAGGGTAAGGCATCAGCCCCAGCATTTT.